This TCR beta chain was captured by sequencing in a study of human CD8 memory T cell subsets (dated by TCRdb to the early 2020s). For context, the study as a whole: To assess how stem-like (TSTEM), progenitor exhausted-like (TPEX) and effector memory CD8+ T cell subsets are clonally related, the TCRbeta repertoires of these three subsets were compared. Six donors each provided TSTEM, TPEX and effector memory subsets, and TCRbeta repertoires were obtained from all six. What the work shows at the level of the full study, not this receptor alone: Clonotypes were shared with effector memory cells by both stem-like subsets, but only minimal overlap was found between TSTEM and TPEX repertoires, suggesting distinct antigen spectra. Based on Chao1 estimates, TSTEM subsets appeared to have greater repertoire diversity than TPEX subsets, which could potentially reflect a broader range of specificities. TSTEM and TPEX subsets showed similarly high normalized Shannon-Wiener diversity, whereas effector memory subsets were comparatively less diverse. Only TCRbeta chains were sequenced, and the repertoire comparisons were based on over five donors and tested using paired t-tests with Bonferroni correction.

The germline V gene (reference sequence) yields SEHNR for CDR1 and FQNEAQ for CDR2. The CDR3 spans 14 residues, from the cysteine through the phenylalanine. DNA is not recorded here. As to this clonotype: The clone's antigen remains unknown.

Density gradient separation was used to isolate peripheral blood mononuclear cells from healthy donor buffy coats. The study enriched total CD8+ T cells through negative magnetic separation using EasySep or MojoSort CD8+ T cell isolation kits. For each subset, total RNA was extracted using an RNeasy Mini Kit from duplicate vials of about 160,000 sorted CD8+ T cells. The PBMCs were used either fresh or after being cryopreserved in fetal bovine serum with 10% DMSO. Fluorescence-activated cell sorting on a FACSAria III was used to sort the CD8+ T cell subsets to purity. A Human TCR Profiling Kit was used to prepare UMI-labeled 5' RACE TCRbeta libraries. Every TCRbeta library was prepared in parallel with an identical number of PCR cycles. In the paper's pipeline: Each TCRbeta library contained between about 3,000 and 20,000 functional CDR3beta clonotypes. MIGEC 1.2.9 was used for UMI extraction and consensus assembly, with a minimum of three reads required per UMI. In-frame CDR3beta repertoires were extracted with MiXCR 3.0.3. Each sample was downsampled to 42,000 randomly selected UMIs before diversity metrics were calculated in VDJtools 1.2.1. For each sample pair, the repertoire overlap metrics D, R and F2 were calculated in VDJtools using the top 3,000 clones. After reprocessing by TCRdb, each CDR3 protein sequence is one entry, and no DNA is given. For this entry, the V and J calls and clone size follow TCRdb and not the study's own pipeline. The table for this sample records 10,000 to 11,000 distinct CDR3 sequences. The top ten clonotypes cover around 16% of the sample.

The V and J segments used are TRBV7-9 and TRBJ1-2. This TCR derives from a human donor in good health. Sequencing input: CD8+ T cells from PBMCs. The CDR3 reads as follows: CASRSSADPDGYTF.